This paragraph covers one T cell receptor (beta chain) sequence. Germline values: CDR1 MDHEN, CDR2 SYDVKM. CDR3 length: 15 residues. V was pared by 2 bases and J by 4 bases, with 14 bases between. The sample originates from a study of shared clonotypes between healthy human individuals. The CD4+ fraction was divided into a CD45RA+ naive subset and a CD45RA-negative memory subset. In the sorted-subset replicate PCRs, about 200 ng DNA, 25,000 to 30,000 T cell genomes, was used. TCRdb keeps only in-frame clones here, not all; method: immunoSEQ multiplex PCR. The sample holds about 2.3 million clones; 80% to 95% are singletons and the top ten take 0.37%.

Sequencing was performed on naive CD4+ T cells from PBMCs. Subset in this sample: CD45RA+ positively selected. The TCR sequence derives from a man aged 18 to 29 in good health. Some clones in this sample may be carry-over from other donors' samples. V usage is TRBV28 and J usage is TRBJ1-2; maybe TRBD1 (5 bases). As DNA, the CDR3 is TGTGCCAGCAGTTTACGTGACAGTTCCTCCTATGGCTACACCTTC. Residues: CASSLRDSSSYGYTF.